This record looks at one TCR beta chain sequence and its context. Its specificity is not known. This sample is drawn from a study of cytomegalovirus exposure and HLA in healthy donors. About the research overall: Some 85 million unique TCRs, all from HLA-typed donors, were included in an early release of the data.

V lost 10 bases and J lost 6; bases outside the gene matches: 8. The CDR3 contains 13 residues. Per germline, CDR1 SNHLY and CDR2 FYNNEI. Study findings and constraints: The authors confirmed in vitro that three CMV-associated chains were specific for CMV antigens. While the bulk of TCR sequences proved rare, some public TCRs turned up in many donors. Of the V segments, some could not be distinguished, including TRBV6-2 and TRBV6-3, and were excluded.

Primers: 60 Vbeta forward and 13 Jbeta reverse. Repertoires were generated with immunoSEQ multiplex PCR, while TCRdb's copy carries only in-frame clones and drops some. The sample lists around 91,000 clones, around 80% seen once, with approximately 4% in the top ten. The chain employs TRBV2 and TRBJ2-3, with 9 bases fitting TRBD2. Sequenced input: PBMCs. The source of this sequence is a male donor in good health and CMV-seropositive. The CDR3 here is CATLAGRVDTQYF. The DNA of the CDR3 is TGTGCCACACTAGCGGGCCGAGTGGATACGCAGTATTTT. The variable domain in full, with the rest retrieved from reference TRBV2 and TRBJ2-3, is EPEVTQTPSHQVTQMGQEVILRCVPISNHLYFYWYRQILGQKVEFLVSFYNNEISEKSEIFDDQFSVERPDGSNFTLKIRSTKLEDSAMYFCATLAGRVDTQYFGPGTRLTVL.